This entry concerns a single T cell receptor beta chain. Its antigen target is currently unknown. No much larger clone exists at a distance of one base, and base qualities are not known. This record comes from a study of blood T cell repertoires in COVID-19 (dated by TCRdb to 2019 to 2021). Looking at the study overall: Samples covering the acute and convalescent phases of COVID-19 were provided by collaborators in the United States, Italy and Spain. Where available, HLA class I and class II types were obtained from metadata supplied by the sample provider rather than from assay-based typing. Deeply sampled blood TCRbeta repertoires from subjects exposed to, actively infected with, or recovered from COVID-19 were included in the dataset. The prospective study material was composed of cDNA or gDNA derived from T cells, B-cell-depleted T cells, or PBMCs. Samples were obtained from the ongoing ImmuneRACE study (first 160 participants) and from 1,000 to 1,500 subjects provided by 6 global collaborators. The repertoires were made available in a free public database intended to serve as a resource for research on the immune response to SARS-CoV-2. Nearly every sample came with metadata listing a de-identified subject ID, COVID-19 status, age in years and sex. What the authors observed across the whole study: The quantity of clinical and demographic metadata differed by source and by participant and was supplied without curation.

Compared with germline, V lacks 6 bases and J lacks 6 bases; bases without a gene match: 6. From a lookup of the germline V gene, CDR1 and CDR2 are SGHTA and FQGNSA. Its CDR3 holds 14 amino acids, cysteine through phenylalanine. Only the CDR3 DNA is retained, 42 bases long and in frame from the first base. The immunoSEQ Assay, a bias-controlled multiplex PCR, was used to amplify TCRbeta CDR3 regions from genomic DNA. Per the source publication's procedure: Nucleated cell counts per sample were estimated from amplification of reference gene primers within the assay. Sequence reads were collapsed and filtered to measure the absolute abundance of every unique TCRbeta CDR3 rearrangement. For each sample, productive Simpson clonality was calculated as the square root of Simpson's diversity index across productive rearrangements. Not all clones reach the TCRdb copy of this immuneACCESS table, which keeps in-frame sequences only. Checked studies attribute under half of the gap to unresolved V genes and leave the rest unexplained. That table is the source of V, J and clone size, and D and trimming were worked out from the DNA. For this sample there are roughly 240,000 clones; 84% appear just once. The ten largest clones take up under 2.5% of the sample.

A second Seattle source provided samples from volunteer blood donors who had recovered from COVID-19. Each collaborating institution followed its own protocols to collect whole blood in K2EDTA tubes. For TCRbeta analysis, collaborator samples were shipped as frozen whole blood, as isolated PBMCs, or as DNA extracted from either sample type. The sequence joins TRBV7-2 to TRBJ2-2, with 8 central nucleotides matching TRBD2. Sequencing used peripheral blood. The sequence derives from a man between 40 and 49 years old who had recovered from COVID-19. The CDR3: CASSRFSGAGELFF. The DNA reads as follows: TGTGCCAGCAGTCGGTTTAGCGGGGCCGGGGAGCTGTTTTTT.